These 6 T cell receptor beta chains came from one sample sequenced in a study of blood T cell repertoires in COVID-19. TCRdb's table, derived via immunoSEQ multiplex PCR, lists solely in-frame clones and lacks some. The repertoire has 85,000 to 130,000 clones, about 90% of them found once; the top ten carry more than 14%. The sequenced material came from peripheral blood. These receptors were collected from a man in his fifties or sixties with acute or convalescent COVID-19.

This clone appeared a few times. The chain uses TRBV7-9 and TRBJ2-2; 13 bases agree with TRBD2. V trimming: 5 bases; J trimming: 4 bases; junction bases outside the gene matches: 13. CDR3 length equals 19 residues. Germline CDR1 SEHNR, CDR2 FQNEAQ (reference sequence). The CDR3: CASSHLGLAGVLGTGELFF. CDR3 bases: TGTGCCAGCAGCCACCTAGGACTAGCGGGAGTTCTCGGCACCGGGGAGCTGTTTTTT.

The chain combines TRBV5-1 with TRBJ1-5; D not resolved. Looked up from germline, CDR1 is SGHRS and CDR2 is YFSETQ. There are 13 residues in the CDR3. V lost 1 base to trimming and J lost 2 bases, with 4 bases between them. The CDR3 sequence is CASSLTGNQPQHF. As DNA, the CDR3 is TGCGCCAGCAGCTTGACAGGCAATCAGCCCCAGCATTTT. Full variable domain (rest looked up from reference TRBV5-1 and TRBJ1-5): KAGVTQTPRYLIKTRGQQVTLSCSPISGHRSVSWYQQTPGQGLQFLFEYFSETQRNKGNFPGRFSGRQFSNSRSEMNVSTLELGDSALYLCASSLTGNQPQHFGDGTRLSIL.

V gene TRBV6-2 or TRBV6-3 combines with J gene TRBJ2-1; possible D gene TRBD2, 5 bases. Germline CDR1 MNHEY, CDR2 SVGEGT. V lost 6 bases and J lost 4, with 7 bases in between. CDR3 length equals 12 residues. DNA of the CDR3: TGTGCCAGCAGCCGACTATACAATGAGCAGTTCTTC. Its translation is CASSRLYNEQFF.

The V and J genes are TRBV24-1 and TRBJ2-1, with 8 bases that match TRBD1. This CDR3 comprises 14 residues. Germline CDR1 and CDR2: KGHDR and SFDVKD. Trimming cost V 6 bases and J 7 bases; bases outside gene matches: 7. The chain's CDR3 is CATSPRQGWNEQFF. The CDR3 DNA reads TGTGCCACCAGTCCCCGACAGGGGTGGAATGAGCAGTTCTTC.

The CDR3 DNA sequence: TGCGCCAGCAGCTTGACTAGCGGTACCCACTACGAGCAGTACTTC. Its translation: CASSLTSGTHYEQYF. This chain connects TRBV5-1 to TRBJ2-7, with 8 bases matching TRBD2. The junction had 6 bases not matched to a gene; V was cut back by 1 base and J by 3 bases. The germline V gene encodes CDR1 SGHRS and CDR2 YFSETQ. The CDR3 has 15 amino acids.

The chain combines TRBV2 with TRBJ2-3; 13 positions match TRBD2. This CDR3 comprises 21 residues. V shed 2 bases, J shed 2 bases, and the junction held 16 bases outside the gene matches. Per germline, CDR1 SNHLY and CDR2 FYNNEI. CDR3 loop: CASSELLAGGRRREHTDTQYF. DNA for the CDR3: TGTGCCAGCAGTGAATTACTAGCGGGAGGGCGCCGAAGGGAGCACACAGATACGCAGTATTTT.